The clone carrying this T cell receptor beta chain showed up just a few times. Its antigen remains unknown. Unique molecular identifiers were present on the cDNA, and a universal primer site came from template switching. TCRdb re-analysed the 5' RACE reads in MiXCR, keeping a single row per CDR3 protein. The sample has approximately 500,000 distinct CDR3 sequences, approximately 16% seen once. The sample belongs to a study of identical twins. Trimming removed 8 bases from V and 1 base from J; junction bases left unmatched: 9. Per germline, CDR1 MNHNS and CDR2 SASEGT. This CDR3 has 16 residues. The study, taken as a whole, reports: The study found that models underestimated out-of-frame TCR alpha sharing in monozygotic twins. Memory repertoires showed no such pattern, whereas abundant cord blood beta clonotypes carried fewer insertions.

In addition, the sample was reused for a study of yellow fever vaccine responses in identical twins. That work states: In identical twins, vaccine T cell responses appeared partly shared and partly individual.

The origin of this receptor is a woman aged 18-29 years in good health. The sample was CD4+ T cells sorted from blood. The J gene is TRBJ2-2, the V gene TRBV6-1; TRBD2 agrees at 8 bases. CDR3 protein: CASRGGAGVNTGELFF. The CDR3 DNA sequence: TGTGCCAGCCGTGGGGGAGCGGGGGTGAACACCGGGGAGCTGTTTTTT.